This T cell receptor beta chain appears in the sequencing data of a study of cytomegalovirus exposure and HLA in healthy donors. Study findings and constraints: Confirmation was obtained in vitro that a few CMV-associated chains are specific for CMV antigens. Generally TCR sequences proved uncommon, though certain public TCRs appeared in numerous donors.

The germline gives CDR1 SNHLY, CDR2 FYNNEI. V lost 6 bases and J lost 0, with 6 bases in between. The CDR3 loop spans 12 amino acids. The data were produced by immunoSEQ multiplex PCR, yet TCRdb's version contains in-frame clones alone and is incomplete. The sample carries approximately 260,000 clones, around 85% recorded once. About this clone itself: The antigen is undetermined.

The receptor's source is a woman aged 25 to 39 in good health and CMV-seropositive. The chain has TRBV2 and TRBJ2-7; D gene unclear. The sample consisted of PBMCs. CDR3 sequence: CASRFSSYEQYF. DNA of the CDR3: TGTGCCAGCAGGTTTAGCTCCTACGAGCAGTACTTC.